The TCR beta chain under discussion was sequenced for a study of blood T cell repertoires in COVID-19. Cohorts were determined from participant-reported clinical history. The length of the CDR3 is 16 residues. In germline, CDR1 is ENHRY, CDR2 SYGVKD. V shed 0 bases, J shed 2 bases, and the junction held 5 bases outside the gene matches. Using immunoSEQ multiplex PCR, the repertoire was profiled, and TCRdb retains in-frame clones only, with some absent. There are 320,000 or so clones in the sample; roughly 87% occur only once, and approximately 1% lies in the top ten. This TCR derives from a woman between 25 and 40 years old who had recovered from COVID-19. The J gene is TRBJ2-3, the V gene TRBV10-3; 7 positions match TRBD2. Specimen: PBMCs or T cells enriched from blood (not recorded which). This chain's CDR3 is CAISESSSGDTDTQYF. CDR3 nucleotide sequence: TGTGCCATCAGTGAGTCCTCTAGCGGCGACACAGATACGCAGTATTTT.